Listed below are T cell receptor beta chains from one sample, sequenced in a study of shared clonotypes between healthy human individuals. Assay: immunoSEQ multiplex PCR; the TCRdb copy retains only in-frame clones and omits some. The sample consists of about 1.1 million clones, around 78% of them appearing once. The sequenced material came from memory CD4+ T cells from PBMCs. These receptors originate from a man between 18 and 29 years old in good health. Some clones in this sample may be carry-over from other donors' samples. CDR3s include the opening cysteine and the closing phenylalanine or tryptophan. Each record gives: V gene, clone size, D gene, J gene, CDR3 protein, CDR3 DNA. The D gene is left open where the match is weak. Not all rows give a size; the values are once, few, many and, for expanded clones, a class.

v_gene: TRBV9; abundance: NA; d_gene: TRBD1; j_gene: TRBJ1-1; CDR3aa: CASSVAGGSKTEAFF; CDR3nt: TGTGCCAGCAGCGTGGCAGGGGGGAGTAAGACTGAAGCTTTCTTT
v_gene: TRBV2; abundance: NA; d_gene: TRBD2; j_gene: TRBJ2-3; CDR3aa: CASSFLGLAGRTDTQYF; CDR3nt: TGTGCCAGCAGTTTTCTCGGACTAGCGGGGAGGACAGATACGCAGTATTTT
v_gene: TRBV28; abundance: NA; d_gene: TRBD1; j_gene: TRBJ1-4; CDR3aa: CASIGPGGGKLFF; CDR3nt: TGTGCCAGCATTGGGCCAGGGGGAGGAAAACTGTTTTTT
v_gene: TRBV5-6; abundance: NA; d_gene: NA; j_gene: TRBJ2-7; CDR3aa: CASSLGFDEQYF; CDR3nt: TGTGCCAGCAGCTTGGGGTTTGACGAGCAGTACTTC
v_gene: TRBV12-5; abundance: NA; d_gene: NA; j_gene: TRBJ2-5; CDR3aa: CASGLVNMSGRYEETQYF; CDR3nt: TGTGCTAGTGGTTTGGTAAATATGTCAGGGCGTTATGAAGAGACCCAGTACTTC
v_gene: TRBV5-5; abundance: NA; d_gene: TRBD1; j_gene: TRBJ1-2; CDR3aa: CASSQLQGQGAKGYTF; CDR3nt: TGTGCCAGCAGCCAACTCCAGGGACAGGGGGCCAAAGGCTACACCTTC
v_gene: TRBV4-2; abundance: many; d_gene: TRBD2; j_gene: TRBJ2-5; CDR3aa: CASSQGEGKGETQYF; CDR3nt: TGTGCCAGCAGCCAAGGGGAGGGGAAGGGGGAGACCCAGTACTTC
v_gene: TRBV18; abundance: NA; d_gene: NA; j_gene: TRBJ1-5; CDR3aa: CASSPSAGYNQPQHF; CDR3nt: TGTGCCAGCTCACCATCGGCAGGGTACAATCAGCCCCAGCATTTT
v_gene: TRBV2; abundance: once; d_gene: NA; j_gene: TRBJ2-1; CDR3aa: CASSSRTVGEQFF; CDR3nt: TGTGCCAGCAGTTCCCGGACAGTTGGGGAGCAGTTCTTC
v_gene: TRBV7-3; abundance: NA; d_gene: TRBD1; j_gene: TRBJ1-1; CDR3aa: CASSPDRGRFTEAFF; CDR3nt: TGTGCCAGCAGCCCGGACAGGGGGCGGTTCACTGAAGCTTTCTTT
v_gene: TRBV14; abundance: NA; d_gene: TRBD2; j_gene: TRBJ2-1; CDR3aa: CASTTSGSHNEQFF; CDR3nt: TGTGCCAGCACAACTAGCGGGAGCCACAATGAGCAGTTCTTC
v_gene: TRBV5-4; abundance: NA; d_gene: NA; j_gene: TRBJ1-5; CDR3aa: CASSLGYRVNQPQHF; CDR3nt: TGTGCCAGCAGCTTAGGCTACAGGGTCAATCAGCCCCAGCATTTT
v_gene: TRBV11-2; abundance: NA; d_gene: NA; j_gene: TRBJ2-2; CDR3aa: CASSLSSSGTGELFF; CDR3nt: TGTGCCAGCAGCTTATCTTCCTCCGGGACCGGGGAGCTGTTTTTT
v_gene: TRBV29-1; abundance: NA; d_gene: NA; j_gene: TRBJ2-7; CDR3aa: CSAQRRGYGGSYEQYF; CDR3nt: TGCAGCGCCCAAAGGAGAGGTTACGGTGGTTCCTACGAGCAGTACTTC
v_gene: TRBV10-3; abundance: NA; d_gene: NA; j_gene: TRBJ1-4; CDR3aa: CAIQGDPREKLFF; CDR3nt: TGTGCCATCCAGGGAGACCCCCGAGAAAAACTGTTTTTT
v_gene: TRBV18; abundance: few; d_gene: TRBD2; j_gene: TRBJ2-7; CDR3aa: CASSRGLAETYEQYF; CDR3nt: TGTGCCAGCTCACGCGGACTAGCGGAGACCTACGAGCAGTACTTC
v_gene: TRBV2; abundance: NA; d_gene: NA; j_gene: TRBJ2-4; CDR3aa: CASSEANGFGNIQYF; CDR3nt: TGTGCCAGCAGTGAAGCCAACGGGTTTGGAAACATTCAGTACTTC
v_gene: TRBV10-3; abundance: NA; d_gene: NA; j_gene: TRBJ2-7; CDR3aa: CAISERQTAYEQYF; CDR3nt: TGTGCCATCAGTGAGAGACAGACAGCCTACGAGCAGTACTTC
v_gene: TRBV9; abundance: NA; d_gene: NA; j_gene: TRBJ2-2; CDR3aa: CASSVSGARGGGELFF; CDR3nt: TGTGCCAGCAGCGTATCAGGGGCGCGTGGCGGCGGGGAGCTGTTTTTT
v_gene: TRBV2; abundance: many; d_gene: TRBD2; j_gene: TRBJ2-1; CDR3aa: CASRKTSGTHNEQFF; CDR3nt: TGTGCCAGCAGGAAAACTAGCGGGACCCACAATGAGCAGTTCTTC
v_gene: TRBV5-6; abundance: NA; d_gene: NA; j_gene: TRBJ2-1; CDR3aa: CASSLWESEQFF; CDR3nt: TGTGCCAGCAGCTTGTGGGAAAGTGAGCAGTTCTTC
v_gene: TRBV9; abundance: NA; d_gene: TRBD1; j_gene: TRBJ2-7; CDR3aa: CASSVRQGPYEQYF; CDR3nt: TGTGCCAGCAGCGTAAGACAGGGGCCCTACGAGCAGTACTTC
v_gene: TRBV11-2; abundance: NA; d_gene: TRBD1; j_gene: TRBJ1-3; CDR3aa: CASSPRTGPLSGNTIYF; CDR3nt: TGTGCCAGCAGCCCACGGACAGGCCCCCTATCTGGAAACACCATATATTTT
v_gene: TRBV7-2; abundance: NA; d_gene: NA; j_gene: TRBJ1-2; CDR3aa: CASSLVGNSNYGYTF; CDR3nt: TGTGCCAGCAGCCTGGTGGGGAATTCTAACTATGGCTACACCTTC
v_gene: TRBV6-1; abundance: NA; d_gene: NA; j_gene: TRBJ2-7; CDR3aa: CASSGGRAYEQYF; CDR3nt: TGTGCCAGCAGTGGGGGCAGGGCCTACGAGCAGTACTTC
v_gene: TRBV7-2; abundance: NA; d_gene: TRBD1; j_gene: TRBJ2-2; CDR3aa: CASSPWDRLTGELFF; CDR3nt: TGTGCCAGCAGCCCCTGGGACAGGTTAACCGGGGAGCTGTTTTTT
v_gene: TRBV19; abundance: NA; d_gene: NA; j_gene: TRBJ2-7; CDR3aa: CASSMGPYYEQYF; CDR3nt: TGTGCCAGTAGTATGGGGCCGTATTACGAGCAGTACTTC
v_gene: TRBV28; abundance: many; d_gene: TRBD2; j_gene: TRBJ2-1; CDR3aa: CASSQGTRQFF; CDR3nt: TGTGCCAGCAGCCAAGGGACTAGGCAGTTCTTC
v_gene: TRBV9; abundance: NA; d_gene: NA; j_gene: TRBJ1-1; CDR3aa: CASSGSQTGTAEAFF; CDR3nt: TGTGCCAGCAGCGGCTCCCAAACAGGGACCGCTGAAGCTTTCTTT
v_gene: TRBV30; abundance: NA; d_gene: NA; j_gene: TRBJ1-1; CDR3aa: CAWSRENTEAFF; CDR3nt: TGTGCCTGGAGCCGGGAGAACACTGAAGCTTTCTTT
v_gene: TRBV30; abundance: NA; d_gene: NA; j_gene: TRBJ2-5; CDR3aa: CAWSRRVRETQYF; CDR3nt: TGTGCCTGGAGTCGGAGGGTAAGGGAGACCCAGTACTTC
v_gene: TRBV5-4; abundance: NA; d_gene: NA; j_gene: TRBJ2-3; CDR3aa: CASSLVPGRTDTQYF; CDR3nt: TGTGCCAGCAGCTTGGTTCCGGGGAGGACAGATACGCAGTATTTT
v_gene: TRBV11-2; abundance: NA; d_gene: NA; j_gene: TRBJ2-2; CDR3aa: CASSFKARELFF; CDR3nt: TGTGCCAGCAGCTTTAAGGCCCGGGAGCTGTTTTTT
v_gene: TRBV7-3; abundance: NA; d_gene: NA; j_gene: TRBJ2-3; CDR3aa: CASSPQATDTQYF; CDR3nt: TGTGCCAGCAGCCCACAGGCTACAGATACGCAGTATTTT
v_gene: TRBV30; abundance: NA; d_gene: NA; j_gene: TRBJ2-2; CDR3aa: CAWSGLAVNTGELFF; CDR3nt: TGTGCCTGGAGTGGTTTAGCGGTCAACACCGGGGAGCTGTTTTTT
v_gene: TRBV6-1; abundance: few; d_gene: NA; j_gene: TRBJ2-2; CDR3aa: CASSELLQAGELFF; CDR3nt: TGTGCCAGCAGTGAATTGCTACAAGCCGGGGAGCTGTTTTTT
v_gene: TRBV18; abundance: NA; d_gene: TRBD2; j_gene: TRBJ2-3; CDR3aa: CASSQGAGGITDTQYF; CDR3nt: TGTGCCAGCTCACAAGGTGCGGGAGGGATCACAGATACGCAGTATTTT
v_gene: TRBV6-6; abundance: once; d_gene: TRBD2; j_gene: TRBJ2-7; CDR3aa: CATAWGAGGFSYEQYF; CDR3nt: TGTGCCACCGCGTGGGGAGCGGGAGGTTTCTCCTACGAGCAGTACTTC
v_gene: TRBV7-8; abundance: NA; d_gene: NA; j_gene: TRBJ2-6; CDR3aa: CADGPLALGSGANVLTF; CDR3nt: TGTGCCGACGGCCCCTTGGCGCTGGGTTCTGGGGCCAACGTCCTGACTTTC
v_gene: TRBV5-5; abundance: NA; d_gene: TRBD1; j_gene: TRBJ1-5; CDR3aa: CASSLYSGGDQPQHF; CDR3nt: TGTGCCAGCAGCTTGTATTCAGGGGGGGATCAGCCCCAGCATTTT
v_gene: TRBV28; abundance: once; d_gene: TRBD1; j_gene: TRBJ1-5; CDR3aa: CASNLGGLGNQPQHF; CDR3nt: TGTGCCAGCAACCTAGGGGGCTTGGGCAATCAGCCCCAGCATTTT
v_gene: TRBV11-2; abundance: NA; d_gene: TRBD1; j_gene: TRBJ2-3; CDR3aa: CASSSGTGGRADTQYF; CDR3nt: TGTGCCAGCAGCTCCGGGACAGGGGGCCGGGCAGATACGCAGTATTTT
v_gene: TRBV6-6; abundance: NA; d_gene: NA; j_gene: TRBJ1-1; CDR3aa: CASSYSNRRGTEAFF; CDR3nt: TGTGCCAGCAGTTACTCCAATCGTCGGGGCACTGAAGCTTTCTTT
v_gene: TRBV13; abundance: NA; d_gene: TRBD2; j_gene: TRBJ2-7; CDR3aa: CASSSPGTSGHSYEQYF; CDR3nt: TGTGCCAGCAGCTCCCCCGGGACTAGCGGTCATTCCTACGAGCAGTACTTC
v_gene: TRBV5-1; abundance: NA; d_gene: NA; j_gene: TRBJ1-3; CDR3aa: CASSPGTVHSGNTIYF; CDR3nt: TGCGCCAGCAGCCCGGGTACAGTACACTCTGGAAACACCATATATTTT
v_gene: TRBV19; abundance: NA; d_gene: NA; j_gene: TRBJ2-3; CDR3aa: CASSSRGSGYTQYF; CDR3nt: TGTGCCAGTAGTTCCCGGGGTAGTGGTTATACGCAGTATTTT
v_gene: TRBV28; abundance: NA; d_gene: NA; j_gene: TRBJ1-2; CDR3aa: CASSLVKGDYGYTF; CDR3nt: TGTGCCAGCAGTTTAGTTAAGGGGGACTATGGCTACACCTTC
v_gene: TRBV7-2; abundance: NA; d_gene: NA; j_gene: TRBJ1-1; CDR3aa: CASTLRPGTEAFF; CDR3nt: TGTGCCAGCACCCTGCGACCGGGCACTGAAGCTTTCTTT
v_gene: TRBV4-1; abundance: NA; d_gene: TRBD1; j_gene: TRBJ1-1; CDR3aa: CASSPTGGERPEAFF; CDR3nt: TGCGCCAGCAGCCCAACAGGGGGCGAAAGACCTGAAGCTTTCTTT
v_gene: TRBV6-6; abundance: NA; d_gene: TRBD1; j_gene: TRBJ1-2; CDR3aa: CASSYSEGTGDYGYTF; CDR3nt: TGTGCCAGCAGTTACTCCGAAGGGACAGGGGACTATGGCTACACCTTC
v_gene: TRBV5-8; abundance: once; d_gene: TRBD2; j_gene: TRBJ2-7; CDR3aa: CASSLRGGSRSYEQYF; CDR3nt: TGTGCCAGCAGCCTCCGGGGGGGGTCCAGATCCTACGAGCAGTACTTC
v_gene: TRBV18; abundance: NA; d_gene: TRBD2; j_gene: TRBJ2-3; CDR3aa: CASSPPRLAGADTQYF; CDR3nt: TGTGCCAGCTCACCACCGAGACTAGCGGGAGCAGATACGCAGTATTTT
v_gene: TRBV18; abundance: few; d_gene: TRBD1; j_gene: TRBJ2-7; CDR3aa: CASSSRDRSYEQYF; CDR3nt: TGTGCCAGCTCAAGCCGGGACAGGAGCTACGAGCAGTACTTC
v_gene: TRBV7-2; abundance: NA; d_gene: NA; j_gene: TRBJ1-5; CDR3aa: CASSPRAMGGHQPQHF; CDR3nt: TGTGCCAGCAGCCCTCGGGCAATGGGGGGTCATCAGCCCCAGCATTTT